The 30 T cell receptor beta chains listed next were all sequenced from one sample in a study of shared clonotypes between healthy human individuals. Generated by immunoSEQ multiplex PCR, the TCRdb table keeps only in-frame clones and is missing some. This repertoire shows fewer than 1.8 million clones, around 98.5% found once; its top ten account for approximately 0.4%. Input material: naive CD4+ T cells sorted from blood. Indicated subset: CD45RA+ positively selected. These receptors all come from a man younger than 40 in good health.

This chain uses TRBV27 with TRBJ2-3; tentatively, D is TRBD2 (6 bases). In germline, CDR1 is MNHEY, CDR2 SMNVEV (reference sequence). The CDR3 has 16 amino acids. With 0 bases removed from V and 2 bases from J, the gap between germline ends came to 12 bases. The chain's CDR3 is CASSLSAGINTDTQYF. The CDR3 nucleotides are TGTGCCAGCAGTTTATCGGCGGGAATCAACACAGATACGCAGTATTTT.

The chain recombines TRBV13 with TRBJ2-2, with 9 bases aligning to TRBD2. The germline gives CDR1 PRHDT, CDR2 FYEKMQ (reference sequence). This CDR3 is built from 15 residues. J lost 8 bases, V lost 2 bases, and 6 bases had no gene match. In DNA form, the CDR3 reads TGTGCCAGCAGCTTAAGGCGGGAGGGCCAGGGGGAGCTGTTTTTT. This gives the protein CASSLRREGQGELFF.

The V and J genes are TRBV5-6 and TRBJ2-7, with D unclear. Germline-derived CDR1 and CDR2 are SGHDT and YYEEEE. V was pared by 4 bases and J by 3 bases, with 20 bases between. This CDR3 is 16 amino acids long. This chain's CDR3 is CASSRRDGSRYYEQYF. In DNA form, the CDR3 reads TGTGCCAGCAGCAGACGCGATGGCTCGAGATACTACGAGCAGTACTTC.

V is TRBV19 and J is TRBJ2-5; D is unclear. V shed 3 bases and J shed 2 bases, with 10 bases lying between them. Germline CDR1 is LNHDA and CDR2 is SQIVND (reference sequence). The length of the CDR3 is 14 residues. The CDR3 DNA reads TGTGCCAGTAGTATCACAGACTGGCAAGAGACCCAGTACTTC. This codes for CASSITDWQETQYF.

J is TRBJ2-7 and V is TRBV4-3; TRBD1 aligns across 9 bases. From germline, CDR1 is LGHNA and CDR2 YSLEER. V was clipped by 0 bases and J by 3 bases; unmatched bases: 3. The CDR3 sequence is 15 residues long. The CDR3 region has the DNA TGCGCCAGCAGCCAAGAGGGGACAGGGTACTACGAGCAGTACTTC. Its translation: CASSQEGTGYYEQYF.

The chain recombines TRBV6-5 with TRBJ1-5; D remains unclear. Trimming pared 2 bases from V and 0 bases from J, leaving 8 bases between. The CDR3 totals 15 residues. The germline CDR1 and CDR2 sequences are MNHEY and SVGAGI. CDR3 in amino acids: CASSYDRNSNQPQHF. The DNA of the CDR3 is TGTGCCAGCAGTTACGACCGAAATAGCAATCAGCCCCAGCATTTT.

CDR3 bases: TGCGCCAGCAGCTTATGGAAGGGTCAAGACGAGCAGTACTTC. Its translation is CASSLWKGQDEQYF. The chain is built from TRBV5-1 and TRBJ2-7; D not certain. Per germline, CDR1 SGHRS and CDR2 YFSETQ. V lost 2 bases to trimming and J lost 5 bases, with 14 bases between them. The length of the CDR3 is 14 residues.

This clone has just one count. The chain has TRBV5-1 and TRBJ2-5; possible D gene TRBD2, 5 bases. Germline-derived CDR1 and CDR2 are SGHRS and YFSETQ. The CDR3 has 15 amino acids. The ends were cut back, 2 bases at V and 0 bases at J, with 11 bases in the middle. The CDR3 spells CASSLEGANQETQYF. As DNA, the CDR3 is TGCGCCAGCAGCTTAGAGGGAGCTAACCAAGAGACCCAGTACTTC.

The V call is TRBV7-2, the J call TRBJ1-1; no reliable D call. The germline V and J ends were trimmed by 3 bases and 3 bases, with 11 bases remaining between them. Germline V CDR1 and CDR2: SGHTA, FQGNSA. The CDR3 totals 14 residues. The CDR3 sequence: CASSFRMADTEAFF. CDR3 DNA: TGTGCCAGCAGCTTTAGGATGGCAGACACTGAAGCTTTCTTT.

V and J are TRBV10-3 and TRBJ1-1; D gene uncertain. Trimming took off 8 bases at V and 1 base at J, with 11 bases between the two ends. This CDR3 spans 13 amino acids. Germline CDR1 and CDR2: ENHRY and SYGVKD. The CDR3 sequence: CAIEEGTNTEAFF. The CDR3 nucleotides read TGTGCCATCGAGGAGGGCACGAACACTGAAGCTTTCTTT.

V and J are TRBV29-1 and TRBJ2-3, with 7 bases fitting TRBD2. The length of the CDR3 is 15 residues. Germline V gene data show CDR1 as SQVTM and CDR2 as ANQGSEA. In DNA, the CDR3 is TGCTCCCATGATGGGGGGGATGGCAGCACAGATACGCAGTATTTT. Translating gives CSHDGGDGSTDTQYF.

V is TRBV6-1 and J is TRBJ1-2; 9 nucleotides agree with TRBD1. The ends lost 6 bases at V and 7 bases at J; junction bases unmatched: 6. Germline V CDR1 and CDR2: MNHNS, SASEGT. CDR3 size: 13 residues. The CDR3, as DNA: TGTGCCAGCAGAATGGGACAGGGAGTTGGCTACACCTTC. Its protein product is CASRMGQGVGYTF.

This clone was recorded only once. Other DNA sequences in this sample translate to the same CDR3. This chain uses TRBV6-5 with TRBJ2-1; 12 bases match TRBD2. V lost 6 bases to trimming and J lost 4 bases; unmatched junction nucleotides: 1. This CDR3 contains 14 residues. CDR1 is MNHEY, CDR2 SVGAGI, per germline. DNA for the CDR3: TGTGCCAGCAGACTAGCGGGAGGTTACAATGAGCAGTTCTTC. The encoded protein is CASRLAGGYNEQFF.

The V and J genes are TRBV6-6 and TRBJ1-5, with 9 bases lining up with TRBD1. Germline V gene sequence: CDR1 MNHNY, CDR2 SVGAGI (reference sequence). The CDR3 spans 15 residues. Trimming took 5 bases from V and 5 from J; bases not matched to a gene: 7. The CDR3 DNA is TGTGCCAGCAGTCGACGACAGGGGGAGGATCAGCCCCAGCATTTT. Protein product: CASSRRQGEDQPQHF.

This chain joins TRBV5-6 and TRBJ2-7; D gene unclear. Germline V gene lookup returns CDR1 SGHDT and CDR2 YYEEEE. This CDR3 comprises 15 residues. Trimming took off 1 base at V and 8 bases at J, with 19 bases between the two ends. The CDR3 is CASSLPVTGGVQQYF. The DNA of the CDR3 is TGTGCCAGCAGCTTGCCAGTGACCGGCGGTGTCCAGCAGTACTTC.

The chain employs TRBV7-6 and TRBJ2-1; 12 bases map to TRBD2. Trimming took 5 bases from V and 0 from J; bases not matched to a gene: 2. Germline V gene sequence: CDR1 SGHVS, CDR2 FNYEAQ. The CDR3 is made up of 16 amino acids. The CDR3 here is CASSPTSGSSYNEQFF. As DNA, the CDR3 is TGTGCCAGCAGCCCGACTAGCGGGAGCTCCTACAATGAGCAGTTCTTC.

The rearrangement joins TRBV29-1 to TRBJ2-2; weak D call: TRBD2 (5 bases). This CDR3 spans 11 amino acids. The V end lost 4 bases, the J end lost 5 bases, and 5 bases lay between the germline ends. Germline values: CDR1 SQVTM, CDR2 ANQGSEA. CDR3 sequence (DNA): TGCAGCGTTGCGGGGACCGGGGAGCTGTTTTTT. Its translation is CSVAGTGELFF.

This chain connects TRBV5-4 to TRBJ2-4; TRBD2 aligns across 10 bases. CDR3 length: 15 amino acids. After removal of 4 bases from V and 4 bases from J, the junction contained 5 bases not matched to a gene. Germline CDR1 reads SGHNT; CDR2 reads YYREEE (reference sequence). The CDR3 sequence is CASSAGTSEKNIQYF. CDR3 sequence (DNA): TGTGCCAGCAGCGCCGGGACTAGCGAAAAAAACATTCAGTACTTC.

V is TRBV27 and J is TRBJ2-1; D is perhaps TRBD2 (6 bases). Germline CDR1 MNHEY, CDR2 SMNVEV (reference sequence). Trimming left V 6 bases short and J 2 bases short, with 14 bases between. This CDR3 has 15 residues. CDR3 sequence: CASSYWRDPYNEQFF. The CDR3 nucleotides read TGTGCCAGCAGCTACTGGCGGGATCCCTACAATGAGCAGTTCTTC.

For this clone: The same CDR3 arises from other DNA sequences in this sample as well. The chain uses TRBV4-1 and TRBJ2-3; D remains ambiguous. This CDR3 is 13 amino acids long. Trimming took 3 bases from V and 0 from J, leaving 4 bases between them. Germline CDR1 is MGHRA and CDR2 is YSYEKL. Here the CDR3 DNA reads TGCGCCAGCAGCCAGGCTAGCACAGATACGCAGTATTTT. Translated: CASSQASTDTQYF.

This sequence joins TRBV18 and TRBJ2-7; unclear D gene. Trimming removed 1 base at V and 3 bases at J, with 7 bases between. The CDR3 loop spans 13 amino acids. Germline CDR1 is KGHSH and CDR2 is LQKENI. The CDR3 DNA sequence: TGTGCCAGCTCACCACAAGCTATCTACGAGCAGTACTTC. The encoded protein is CASSPQAIYEQYF.

The chain recombines TRBV7-9 with TRBJ2-5; perhaps TRBD2 as D (6 bases). The CDR3 loop spans 16 amino acids. Deletions cut 4 bases from V and 5 bases from J, with 20 bases between. Germline CDR1 SEHNR, CDR2 FQNEAQ (reference sequence). The CDR3 DNA follows: TGTGCCAGCAGCTCCCCGGGACTTCCCTTTTTGGAGACCCAGTACTTC. Amino acids: CASSSPGLPFLETQYF.

The gene calls are TRBV13 and TRBJ2-1, with 8 positions matching TRBD2. The CDR3 is made up of 15 amino acids. Per the germline V gene, CDR1 is PRHDT and CDR2 is FYEKMQ (reference sequence). Unmatched junction bases numbered 13, after V lost 7 bases and J lost 8 bases. The CDR3 region is CASTPTGTSRDEQFF. The CDR3 DNA is TGTGCCAGCACCCCCACCGGGACTAGTAGGGATGAGCAGTTCTTC. Full variable domain (remainder filled in from reference TRBV13 and TRBJ2-1): AAGVIQSPRHLIKEKRETATLKCYPIPRHDTVYWYQQGPGQDPQFLISFYEKMQSDKGSIPDRFSAQQFSDYHSELNMSSLELGDSALYFCASTPTGTSRDEQFFGPGTRLTVL.

The V and J genes are TRBV5-4 and TRBJ2-1; TRBD2 aligns across 8 bases. CDR1 is SGHNT, CDR2 YYREEE, per germline (reference sequence). The CDR3 is made up of 15 amino acids. V gave up 2 bases and J gave up 2 bases; unmatched junction bases: 3. DNA of the CDR3: TGTGCCAGCAGCTTTAACGGGAGGGCCTACAATGAGCAGTTCTTC. Translation gives CASSFNGRAYNEQFF. The complete variable domain, with remaining parts taken from reference TRBV5-4 and TRBJ2-1, reads ETGVTQSPTHLIKTRGQQVTLRCSSQSGHNTVSWYQQALGQGPQFIFQYYREEENGRGNFPPRFSGLQFPNYSSELNVNALELDDSALYLCASSFNGRAYNEQFFGPGTRLTVL.

The J gene is TRBJ1-5, the V gene TRBV7-9; possible D gene TRBD1, 6 bases. The V gene's germline CDR1 is SEHNR and CDR2 FQNEAQ (reference sequence). The germline V and J ends were trimmed by 1 base and 4 bases, with 14 bases remaining between them. The CDR3 has 16 amino acids. In DNA, the CDR3 is TGTGCCAGCAGCTTAGGTGGGGGGCACGGAAATCAGCCCCAGCATTTT. Translated: CASSLGGGHGNQPQHF.

This clone appeared once. The same CDR3 also results from other DNA sequences found in this sample. This chain links TRBV11-2 with TRBJ2-7; D remains ambiguous. This CDR3 is built from 13 residues. Germline CDR1 and CDR2: SGHAT and FQNNGV. Trimming took off 3 bases at V and 5 bases at J, with 11 bases between the two ends. The CDR3 DNA reads TGTGCCAGCAGCTTGGTCAGAGGCCACGAGCAGTACTTC. Encoded protein: CASSLVRGHEQYF.

This chain uses TRBV11-2 with TRBJ2-3; D perhaps matches TRBD2 (6 bases). The CDR3 sequence is 14 residues long. Germline-derived CDR1 and CDR2 are SGHAT and FQNNGV. V was pared by 5 bases and J by 2 bases, with 11 bases between. The CDR3 DNA sequence: TGTGCCAGCAGCCAGGGCGGGGTCACAGATACGCAGTATTTT. It codes for CASSQGGVTDTQYF.

Comments on this clone: Different DNA sequences within this sample yield the same CDR3. This chain connects TRBV9 to TRBJ2-7; 7 bases align to TRBD2. This CDR3 region has 15 residues. Unmatched junction bases numbered 4, after V lost 0 bases and J lost 1 base. Germline V gene sequence: CDR1 SGDLS, CDR2 YYNGEE. The DNA of the CDR3 is TGTGCCAGCAGCGTAGCAGGCGGGAGTTCCTACGAGCAGTACTTC. Amino acids: CASSVAGGSSYEQYF.

The V and J genes are TRBV11-2 and TRBJ1-2; TRBD1 agrees at 10 bases. Trimming cost V 5 bases and J 6 bases; bases outside gene matches: 18. The CDR3 covers 18 residues. Germline V gene lookup returns CDR1 SGHAT and CDR2 FQNNGV. Here the CDR3 reads CASSPTGTGVTMAHGYTF. CDR3 DNA: TGTGCCAGCAGCCCGACCGGGACAGGGGTAACTATGGCTCATGGCTACACCTTC.

V usage is TRBV7-9 and J usage is TRBJ2-7, with D unresolved. The CDR3 has 12 residues. The germline V and J ends were trimmed by 6 bases and 3 bases, with 9 bases remaining between them. The germline V gene has CDR1 SEHNR and CDR2 FQNEAQ (reference sequence). CDR3 sequence reads: CASSLDLYEQYF. In DNA form, the CDR3 reads TGTGCCAGCAGTTTGGACCTCTACGAGCAGTACTTC.